This T cell receptor beta chain is from a study of response to subunit inactivated influenza vaccine. Whole-study findings and limits: A suggestion made by the authors is that each seasonal influenza vaccination recruits few new T cells.

J lost 1 base, V lost 9 bases, and 8 bases had no gene match. Germline V gene data show CDR1 as ENHRY and CDR2 as SYGVKD. CDR3 length: 15 residues. This clonotype occurred a few times. Antigen unknown. TCRdb used MiXCR to reprocess the RT-PCR reads, holding one entry per CDR3 protein. Here the sample spans about 650,000 distinct CDR3 sequences, about a sixth being singletons. The rearrangement uses TRBV10-3 and TRBJ2-2; TRBD2 matches 7 bases. The TCR originated in a man aged 45 to 65 who received an inactivated influenza vaccine. This sample comprised PBMCs from blood, obtained less than 13 days after vaccination. Here the CDR3 reads CAIHPGGGNTGELFF. In nucleotides, the CDR3 is TGTGCCATACACCCCGGCGGGGGGAACACCGGGGAGCTGTTTTTT.